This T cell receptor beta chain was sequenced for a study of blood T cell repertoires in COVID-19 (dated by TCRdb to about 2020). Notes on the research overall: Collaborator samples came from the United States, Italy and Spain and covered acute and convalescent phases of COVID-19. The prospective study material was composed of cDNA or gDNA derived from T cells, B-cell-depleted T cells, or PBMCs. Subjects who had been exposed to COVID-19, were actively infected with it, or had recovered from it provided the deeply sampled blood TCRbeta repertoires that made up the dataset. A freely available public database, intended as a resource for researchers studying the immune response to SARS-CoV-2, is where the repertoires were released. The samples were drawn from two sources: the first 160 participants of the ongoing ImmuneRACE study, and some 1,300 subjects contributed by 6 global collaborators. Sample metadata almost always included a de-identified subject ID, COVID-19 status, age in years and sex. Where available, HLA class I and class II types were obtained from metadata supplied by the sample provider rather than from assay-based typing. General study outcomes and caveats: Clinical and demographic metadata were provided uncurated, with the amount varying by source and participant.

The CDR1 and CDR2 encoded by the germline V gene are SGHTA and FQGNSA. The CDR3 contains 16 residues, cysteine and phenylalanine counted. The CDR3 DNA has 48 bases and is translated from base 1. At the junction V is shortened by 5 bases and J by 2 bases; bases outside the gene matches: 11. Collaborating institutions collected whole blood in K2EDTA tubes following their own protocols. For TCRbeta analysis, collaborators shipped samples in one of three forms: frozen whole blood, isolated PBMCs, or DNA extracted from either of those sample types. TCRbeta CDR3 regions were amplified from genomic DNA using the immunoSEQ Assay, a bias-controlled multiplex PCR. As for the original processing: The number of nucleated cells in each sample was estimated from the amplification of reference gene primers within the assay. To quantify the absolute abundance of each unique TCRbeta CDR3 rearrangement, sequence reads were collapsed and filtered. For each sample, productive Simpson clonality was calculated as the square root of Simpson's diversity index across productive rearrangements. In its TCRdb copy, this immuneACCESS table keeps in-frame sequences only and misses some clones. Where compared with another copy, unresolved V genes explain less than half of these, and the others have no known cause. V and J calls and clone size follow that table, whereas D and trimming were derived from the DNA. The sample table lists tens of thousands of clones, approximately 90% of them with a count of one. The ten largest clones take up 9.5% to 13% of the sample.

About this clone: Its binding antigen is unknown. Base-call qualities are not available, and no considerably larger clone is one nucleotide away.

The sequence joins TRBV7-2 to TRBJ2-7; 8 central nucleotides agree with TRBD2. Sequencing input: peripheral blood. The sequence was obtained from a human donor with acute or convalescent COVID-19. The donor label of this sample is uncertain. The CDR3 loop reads CASSPEIGLAPYEQYF. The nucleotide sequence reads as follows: TGTGCCAGCAGCCCAGAGATCGGACTAGCTCCCTACGAGCAGTACTTC.